Each of the 26 T cell receptor beta chains below was sequenced from the same sample in a study of T-cell memory formation after mild COVID-19 (dated by TCRdb to about 2021). Library creation used 5' RACE. Instrument on record: Illumina NovaSeq 6000. TCRdb reprocessing: public reads trimmed at Q25 with fastp, clones called with MiXCR, in-frame beta chains kept. Every entry covers one CDR3 protein and lists the most common genes and DNA from its rows. This sample holds nearly 110,000 distinct CDR3 sequences; 13% to 15% were observed only once. Less than 40% of the sample is in the top ten clones. The sequencing sample was made of PBMCs or a T cell subset sorted from them (not recorded which). These receptors came from a young man who had mild COVID-19 (a few samples of this study predate the infection). The sample titles of this study are shuffled in the database, so cell type and time point are left out; the donor was told from shared clones.

Written as DNA, the CDR3 is TGTGCCAGCAGTTCCAGACTAGCGGCTCACAATGAGCAGTTCTTC. It translates to CASSSRLAAHNEQFF. The chain uses TRBV27 and TRBJ2-1, with TRBD2 identical over 9 bases. The CDR3 is made up of 15 amino acids. Germline V gene sequence: CDR1 MNHEY, CDR2 SMNVEV (reference sequence). The trim removed 4 bases at V and 5 bases at J, leaving 6 bases unmatched.

This chain uses TRBV12-3 or TRBV12-4 with TRBJ2-1; D gene uncertain. V was clipped by 6 bases and J by 9 bases, with 12 bases between them. This CDR3 spans 12 amino acids. The CDR3 loop reads CASSLNSPEQFF. CDR3 bases: TGTGCCAGCAGCCTCAACTCTCCTGAGCAGTTCTTC.

This clonotype was seen a handful of times. The chain couples TRBV5-1 to TRBJ2-3; 11 bases map to TRBD2. The trim removed 4 bases at V and 2 bases at J, leaving 6 bases unmatched. The CDR3 loop spans 16 amino acids. The germline V gene has CDR1 SGHRS and CDR2 YFSETQ. Written as DNA, the CDR3 is TGCGCCAGCAGCGAAGGACTAGCGGGTGTCACAGATACGCAGTATTTT. As protein: CASSEGLAGVTDTQYF.

The chain uses TRBV7-9 and TRBJ2-1; 8 bases align to TRBD2. Germline V gene sequence: CDR1 SEHNR, CDR2 FQNEAQ (reference sequence). V dropped 1 base and J dropped 6; count of bases not matched to a gene: 8. The CDR3 has 16 residues. CDR3 region: CASSLVSGGPVNEQFF. CDR3 nucleotide sequence: TGTGCCAGCAGCTTAGTGTCGGGAGGGCCCGTCAATGAGCAGTTCTTC.

The chain combines TRBV6-5 with TRBJ2-1; 8 bases align to TRBD2. The CDR3 extends over 13 amino acids. The V segment lost 6 bases and the J segment 9 bases; nucleotides outside the gene matches: 7. CDR1 is MNHEY and CDR2 is SVGAGI in the germline V gene. As DNA, the CDR3 is TGTGCCAGCAGAGCCGGACTAGCTCGTGAGCAGTTCTTC. Protein sequence: CASRAGLAREQFF.

The V call is TRBV6-2 or TRBV6-3, the J call TRBJ2-3; D unresolved. V lost 7 bases, J lost 4 bases, and 6 bases lay in between. Germline V lookup: CDR1 MNHEY, CDR2 SVGEGT. The CDR3 spans 11 residues. CDR3 amino acids: CASMLSDTQYF. The CDR3 DNA reads as TGTGCCAGCATGTTGTCAGATACGCAGTATTTT.

This clonotype was counted between two and nine times. The gene calls are TRBV5-1 and TRBJ1-1; tentative D call: TRBD1 (6 bases). The length of the CDR3 is 16 residues. The germline V gene has CDR1 SGHRS and CDR2 YFSETQ. Trimming took off 0 bases at V and 0 bases at J, with 12 bases between the two ends. The CDR3 spells CASSLEGHPLNTEAFF. The CDR3 nucleotides read TGCGCCAGCAGCTTGGAGGGACATCCACTGAACACTGAAGCTTTCTTT.

The V gene is TRBV4-2, the J gene TRBJ2-7, with D unresolved. The CDR3 runs to 15 residues. Trimming cost V 3 bases and J 2 bases, with 14 bases left between them. Germline-derived CDR1 and CDR2 are LGHNA and YNFKEQ. CDR3 sequence (DNA): TGTGCCAGCAGCCACGAGGCAGCCTCACCCTACGAGCAGTACTTC. It codes for CASSHEAASPYEQYF.

This clonotype was seen a handful of times. CDR3 amino acids: CASSQVRQGANEKLFF. The CDR3 DNA sequence: TGTGCCAGCAGCCAAGTGAGACAGGGGGCGAATGAAAAACTGTTTTTT. V and J are TRBV4-2 and TRBJ1-4, with 10 bases identical to TRBD1. The CDR3 sequence is 16 residues long. V dropped 1 base and J dropped 5; count of bases not matched to a gene: 4. Germline assignment: CDR1 LGHNA and CDR2 YNFKEQ.

This clonotype was counted a few times. The chain employs TRBV6-2 or TRBV6-3 and TRBJ1-2; 7 nucleotides match TRBD1. Germline V lookup: CDR1 MNHEY, CDR2 SVGEGT. The CDR3 runs to 13 residues. V lost 6 bases to trimming and J lost 4 bases; unmatched junction nucleotides: 5. The CDR3 loop reads CASSPGQVYGYTF. The CDR3 bases are TGTGCCAGCAGCCCCGGACAGGTCTATGGCTACACCTTC.

This clonotype was detected only a few times. The chain carries TRBV6-2 or TRBV6-3 and TRBJ1-6; D is perhaps TRBD1 (5 bases). From germline, CDR1 is MNHEY and CDR2 SVGEGT. Trimming stripped 5 bases from V and 10 bases from J, with 21 bases between. This CDR3 comprises 16 residues. CDR3: CASSLPDRDRNSPLHF. The CDR3 bases are TGTGCCAGCAGTCTGCCAGACCGGGACCGAAACTCACCCCTCCACTTT.

This chain joins TRBV7-9 and TRBJ1-5; D possibly corresponds to TRBD1 (6 bases). This CDR3 is 15 amino acids long. The germline V gene encodes CDR1 SEHNR and CDR2 FQNEAQ (reference sequence). Trimming cost V 4 bases and J 1 base, with 11 bases left between them. CDR3 amino acids: CASSSRGGSNQPQHF. Written as DNA, the CDR3 is TGTGCCAGCAGCTCCAGGGGAGGGAGCAATCAGCCCCAGCATTTT.

The chain joins TRBV6-1 to TRBJ1-5; possible D gene TRBD1, 6 bases. Trimming stripped 1 base from V and 4 bases from J, with 23 bases between. The length of the CDR3 is 19 residues. CDR1 is MNHNS, CDR2 SASEGT, per germline. CDR3 in DNA: TGTGCCAGCAGTGAAGTAGAACAGGGTCTCCCCTGGGGAAATCAGCCCCAGCATTTT. It yields the protein CASSEVEQGLPWGNQPQHF.

In this sample, this clonotype turned up a few times. The chain joins TRBV12-5 to TRBJ2-5, with a possible D match to TRBD2 (5 bases). CDR3 length: 13 residues. Trimming removed 5 bases at V and 5 bases at J, with 12 bases between. CDR1 LGHNT and CDR2 FRNRAP come from the germline V gene. In DNA form, the CDR3 reads TGTGCTAGTGGTCCCCCGGGGTACGAGACCCAGTACTTC. This sequence encodes CASGPPGYETQYF.

This clonotype showed up just a few times. The chain joins TRBV6-5 to TRBJ1-1, with a weak D call TRBD1 (6 bases). Germline-derived CDR1 and CDR2 are MNHEY and SVGAGI. The CDR3 sequence is 14 residues long. The V end was cut by 8 bases, the J end by 0 bases, with 13 bases between. The DNA of the CDR3 is TGTGCCAGCGGAAAACAGGGCATGAACACTGAAGCTTTCTTT. Its translation: CASGKQGMNTEAFF.

This clonotype was observed a few times. This chain connects TRBV4-1 to TRBJ2-5, with D possibly being TRBD1 (5 bases). The CDR3 has 14 residues. Looked up from germline, CDR1 is MGHRA and CDR2 is YSYEKL. The ends were cut back, 1 base at V and 0 bases at J, with 6 bases in the middle. The DNA for the CDR3 is TGCGCCAGCAGCCAAGTAGGGGACCAAGAGACCCAGTACTTC. Protein product: CASSQVGDQETQYF.

This clonotype was seen a handful of times. The chain carries TRBV27 and TRBJ2-1; D is possibly TRBD1 (7 bases). V was clipped by 3 bases and J by 0 bases, with 12 bases between them. Germline V lookup: CDR1 MNHEY, CDR2 SMNVEV (reference sequence). The CDR3 has 16 residues. CDR3 protein: CASSFLQGGSYNEQFF. The CDR3 bases are TGTGCCAGCAGTTTTCTCCAGGGGGGCTCCTACAATGAGCAGTTCTTC.

The chain couples TRBV4-3 to TRBJ2-2, with TRBD2 as a possible D gene (5 bases). Between the trimmed V and J ends, which lost 4 bases and 2 bases, there was a span of 14 bases. The CDR3 totals 16 residues. Germline V gene sequence: CDR1 LGHNA, CDR2 YSLEER. This CDR3 is CASSLVGGRNTGELFF. CDR3 nucleotide sequence: TGCGCCAGCAGCCTCGTCGGAGGCAGAAACACCGGGGAGCTGTTTTTT.

The CDR3 protein is CASSVELRPHEQFF. CDR3 DNA sequence: TGTGCCAGCAGCGTGGAACTTCGGCCCCATGAGCAGTTCTTC. The V gene is TRBV9, the J gene TRBJ2-1; no definite D call. Trimming pared 2 bases from V and 8 bases from J, leaving 14 bases between. The CDR3 spans 14 residues. The germline V gene has CDR1 SGDLS and CDR2 YYNGEE.

The V gene is TRBV10-3, the J gene TRBJ2-5; TRBD1 is a possible D gene (6 bases). In germline, CDR1 is ENHRY, CDR2 SYGVKD. This CDR3 contains 14 residues. V shed 2 bases and J shed 1 base, with 8 bases lying between them. The CDR3 region is CAISEEGVQETQYF. In DNA form, the CDR3 reads TGTGCCATCAGTGAGGAGGGGGTCCAAGAGACCCAGTACTTC.

This sequence joins TRBV18 and TRBJ2-3; 7 nucleotides agree with TRBD1. This CDR3 spans 16 amino acids. Per germline, CDR1 KGHSH and CDR2 LQKENI. V lost 2 bases to trimming and J lost 5 bases; unmatched junction nucleotides: 10. For the CDR3, the DNA is TGTGCCAGCTCACCAGATACGAGGGGGCAGGAAGATACGCAGTATTTT. Translating gives CASSPDTRGQEDTQYF.

This clonotype has ten or more counts. The chain combines TRBV4-3 with TRBJ2-6; D gene ambiguous. Trimming removed 0 bases from V and 0 bases from J, with 6 bases in between. This CDR3 contains 16 residues. Germline V gene data show CDR1 as LGHNA and CDR2 as YSLEER. For the CDR3, the DNA is TGCGCCAGCAGCCAAGAAGGCCCCTCTGGGGCCAACGTCCTGACTTTC. Translation gives CASSQEGPSGANVLTF.

Many counts were recorded for this clonotype. The gene calls are TRBV7-2 and TRBJ2-3, with D perhaps TRBD2 (5 bases). CDR1 and CDR2 (germline): SGHTA, FQGNSA. Trimming pared 5 bases from V and 4 bases from J, leaving 16 bases between. This CDR3 has 15 amino acids. Written as DNA, the CDR3 is TGTGCCAGCAGCCTTTTCGGGGTCCGGCCAGATACGCAGTATTTT. It is translated as CASSLFGVRPDTQYF.

This clonotype appeared a few times. This chain links TRBV7-9 with TRBJ2-7, with TRBD1 identical over 7 bases. J lost 7 bases, V lost 4 bases, and 10 bases had no gene match. The CDR3 consists of 14 residues. CDR1 SEHNR and CDR2 FQNEAQ come from the germline V gene (reference sequence). The DNA for the CDR3 is TGTGCCAGCAGCTCCTTGACAGGGTCAGGGGAGCAGTACGTC. Translated, it gives CASSSLTGSGEQYV.

This clonotype has only a few counts. The chain uses TRBV20-1 and TRBJ2-2; D gene uncertain. V gave up 1 base and J gave up 4 bases, with 13 bases separating them. This CDR3 spans 15 amino acids. CDR1 is DFQATT and CDR2 is SNEGSKA in the germline V gene (reference sequence). This CDR3 is CSARGPYIGTGELFF. In DNA, the CDR3 is TGCAGTGCTAGAGGCCCCTACATCGGCACCGGGGAGCTGTTTTTT.

This chain connects TRBV7-9 to TRBJ2-6, with TRBD1 matching over 7 bases. J lost 0 bases, V lost 3 bases, and 5 bases had no gene match. The CDR3 consists of 17 residues. Per germline, CDR1 SEHNR and CDR2 FQNEAQ (reference sequence). This CDR3 is CASSFPGQISGANVLTF. The CDR3 DNA follows: TGTGCCAGCAGCTTCCCGGGACAGATCTCTGGGGCCAACGTCCTGACTTTC.